These T cell receptor beta chains were read from a single sample in a study of CD8+CD57+ T cells in acquired aplastic anemia. TCRdb recomputed calls from the reads with MiXCR, one row per CDR3 protein. The data contain some 170,000 distinct CDR3 sequences, more than 45% of them singletons. Sequencing input: sorted CD4+, CD8+, or CD8+CD57+ T cells (not recorded which) from PBMCs. Receptor source: a human donor with aplastic anemia. Each CDR3 is given with its conserved first and last residue. The order of the fields is J gene, D gene, V gene, CDR3 protein. The D gene is left open where the match is weak.

TRBJ2-2	.	TRBV15	CATSKVPPGELFF
TRBJ1-2	TRBD1	TRBV2	CASRPGQGHYGYTF
TRBJ2-5	.	TRBV19	CASSARSGQQETQYF
TRBJ2-4	.	TRBV12-3/TRBV12-4	CASSLWGLVNIQYF
TRBJ1-5	TRBD1	TRBV6-1	CACSDQGAQPQHF
TRBJ2-7	TRBD2	TRBV7-8	CASSPRLAGFYEQYF
TRBJ2-1	.	TRBV7-8	CASPGDRSCNEQFF
TRBJ1-1	TRBD1	TRBV6-5	CASSYSPSRQGASSTEAFF
TRBJ2-1	TRBD2	TRBV5-1	CASSLDPSGGNEQFF
TRBJ2-2	.	TRBV10-2	CASSYSPGPGELFF
TRBJ2-7	TRBD1	TRBV29-1	CSVQVGTVSYEQYF
TRBJ1-1	TRBD1	TRBV19	CASSETGVGTEAFF
TRBJ2-5	.	TRBV5-1	CASSLAVPWETQYF
TRBJ2-7	TRBD1	TRBV24-1	CATSDPMGTGDLYEQYF
TRBJ1-2	.	TRBV6-1	CASRVMSGGYTF
TRBJ1-5	TRBD1	TRBV11-1	CASSRPGQGEIQPQHF
TRBJ2-3	.	TRBV6-1	CASHVGGDTQYF
TRBJ1-2	.	TRBV20-1	CSALLGLGNYGYTF
TRBJ2-1	.	TRBV4-2	CASSQGLDGGEQFF
TRBJ2-7	TRBD2	TRBV10-3	CAISEALAGSYEQYF
TRBJ2-3	TRBD2	TRBV7-1	CASSARGGGTDTQYF
TRBJ1-2	.	TRBV2	CASSLDSLYGYTF
TRBJ1-6	.	TRBV7-9	CASSLTPGSPLHF
TRBJ1-2	.	TRBV3-1	CASSQSKQWLWTANYGYTF
TRBJ2-1	TRBD2	TRBV4-1	CASSLAGTSGGVSEQFF
TRBJ2-5	TRBD2	TRBV7-2	CASSFQGLAKETQYF
TRBJ2-5	TRBD1	TRBV12-3/TRBV12-4	CASSLDRTPLTQYF
TRBJ2-1	.	TRBV11-1	CASSLLPPGYSYNEQFF
TRBJ1-2	.	TRBV9	CASSVGAGVMGGYTF
TRBJ2-1	.	TRBV29-1	CSVPRTIPNEQFF
TRBJ2-7	.	TRBV10-2	CASSEGRVIYEQYF
TRBJ2-5	.	TRBV5-1	CASSLAARETQYF
TRBJ2-5	.	TRBV20-1	CSARDGGGPETQYF
TRBJ1-5	.	TRBV6-2/TRBV6-3	CASSFREATQHF
TRBJ2-3	.	TRBV7-9	CASQDTDTQYF
TRBJ2-7	.	TRBV2	CASSDGRISYEQYF
TRBJ1-2	.	TRBV9	CASSAGGRRSGDDGYTF
TRBJ1-6	.	TRBV6-1	CASSERSSYNSPLHF
TRBJ1-1	.	TRBV5-1	CASSLNGQGIMNTEAFF
TRBJ1-2	.	TRBV4-1	CASSHAYMGYYGYTF
TRBJ1-1	.	TRBV2	CASSDLLGRTEAFF
TRBJ1-1	.	TRBV20-1	CSARDVRQASAEAFF
TRBJ2-5	.	TRBV29-1	CSARGTKQETQYF
TRBJ2-7	.	TRBV20-1	CSARDRRDWRYEQYF
TRBJ2-3	.	TRBV5-4	CASTLGLTSTDTQYF
TRBJ1-6	.	TRBV7-9	CASSRDPSPLHF
TRBJ2-7	TRBD2	TRBV10-2	CASSKRASGTIYEQYF
TRBJ1-5	.	TRBV24-1	CATSVGALPQHF
TRBJ2-3	TRBD2	TRBV7-8	CASSTGLASTDTQYF